There are a few counts of the clone carrying this T cell receptor beta chain. Its specificity is not known. The data derive from a study of T-cell memory formation after mild COVID-19. Study results and caveats: CM and EM subsets held most contracting CD4+ clones; EMRA held CD8+ ones. Cross-reactive memory apparently joined, as some responding clones appeared in pre-infection memory.

The V end was cut by 1 base, the J end by 5 bases, with 9 bases between. The CDR3 runs 13 residues. Germline CDR1 reads LGHNT; CDR2 reads FRNRAP. A 5'RACE reaction primed in the constant segment made cDNA libraries of TCR alpha and TCR beta, and these carried sample barcodes and UMIs. TCRdb fed the 5' RACE reads into MiXCR, producing one record per CDR3 protein. The sample holds around 340,000 distinct CDR3 sequences, around 15% seen once. The receptor was derived from a man between 18 and 35 years old who had mild COVID-19 (a few samples of this study predate the infection). Cell type and time point are not known. The V and J genes are TRBV12-5 and TRBJ2-7, with a possible D match to TRBD1 (6 bases). Sequencing used PBMCs or a T cell subset sorted from them (not recorded which). CDR3 sequence (DNA): TGTGCTAGTGGTTTGGGACAGGTTAACGAGCAGTACTTC. It is translated as CASGLGQVNEQYF.